The 27 T cell receptor beta chains in this list originate from one sample, sequenced in a study of identical twins. MiXCR was run by TCRdb on the 5' RACE reads, yielding one entry per CDR3 protein. There are around 250,000 distinct CDR3 sequences in the sample; 5.5% to 7% occur only once, and roughly 3.6% lies in the top ten. The sample also formed part of further work on yellow fever vaccine responses in identical twins.

The sample comprised memory (CD45RO+) T cells sorted from blood. These receptors were taken from a woman between 18 and 29 years old in good health.

The chain recombines TRBV11-2 with TRBJ1-1; D gene unclear. V was clipped by 5 bases and J by 1 base, with 5 bases between them. CDR1 and CDR2 (germline): SGHAT, FQNNGV. The CDR3 runs to 12 residues. The CDR3: CASSAQNTEAFF. CDR3 nucleotides: TGTGCCAGCAGCGCCCAGAACACTGAAGCTTTCTTT.

The V and J genes are TRBV20-1 and TRBJ2-3; D gene uncertain. Per germline, CDR1 DFQATT and CDR2 SNEGSKA (reference sequence). CDR3 size: 14 residues. The CDR3 loop is CRPWSALSTDTQYF. The CDR3 region has the DNA TGCAGACCCTGGAGCGCCCTTAGCACAGATACGCAGTATTTT.

This clonotype was recorded many times. V is TRBV4-1 and J is TRBJ1-6, with unresolved D. Trimming took off 1 base at V and 1 base at J, with 17 bases between the two ends. CDR1 is MGHRA and CDR2 is YSYEKL in the germline V gene. The CDR3 is 19 residues long. The CDR3 nucleotides are TGCGCCAGCAGCCAAGTTCCGACGCAAACGGGTTCCTATAATTCACCCCTCCACTTT. The encoded protein is CASSQVPTQTGSYNSPLHF.

This clonotype was counted at least ten times. V and J are TRBV20-1 and TRBJ1-2; perhaps TRBD1 as D (6 bases). The CDR3 runs to 12 residues. Germline V lookup: CDR1 DFQATT, CDR2 SNEGSKA (reference sequence). V lost 4 bases to trimming and J lost 4 bases, with 10 bases between them. In nucleotides, the CDR3 is TGCAGTGCTATCCAGGGGCCCTATGGCTACACCTTC. This codes for CSAIQGPYGYTF.

This clonotype was counted ten times or more. The chain combines TRBV18 with TRBJ2-1, with D unclear. The ends were cut back, 3 bases at V and 3 bases at J, with 6 bases in the middle. Germline V lookup: CDR1 KGHSH, CDR2 LQKENI. The CDR3 contains 13 residues. As DNA, the CDR3 is TGTGCCAGCTCACCGGGTCACTACAATGAGCAGTTCTTC. It translates to CASSPGHYNEQFF.

This clonotype turned up a few times. J is TRBJ2-1 and V is TRBV29-1, with a tentative D call TRBD1 (6 bases). The CDR3 runs 13 residues. The V gene lost 3 bases and the J gene lost 8 bases, with 14 bases spanning the gap. Germline V gene data show CDR1 as SQVTM and CDR2 as ANQGSEA. CDR3 amino acids: CSVDDRPTDEQFF. Written as DNA, the CDR3 is TGCAGCGTTGATGACAGGCCCACGGATGAGCAGTTCTTC.

This clonotype showed up many times. The chain links TRBV27 to TRBJ2-2; D could derive from TRBD1 or TRBD2 (5 bases each). Trimming shortened V by 4 bases and J by 5 bases, and 14 bases separated the two germline ends. Germline V gene sequence: CDR1 MNHEY, CDR2 SMNVEV (reference sequence). This CDR3 spans 15 amino acids. The CDR3 here is CASSSYGTGTGELFF. CDR3 nucleotides: TGTGCCAGCAGTTCGTACGGGACGGGGACCGGGGAGCTGTTTTTT.

This clonotype was found a few times. In DNA, the CDR3 is TGCAGCGTTGAACTAGCGGGAGCCGGGGAGCTGTTTTTT. Residues: CSVELAGAGELFF. The chain recombines TRBV29-1 with TRBJ2-2; TRBD2 agrees at 10 bases. J was trimmed by 6 bases and V by 2 bases; bases with no gene match: 0. This CDR3 has 13 amino acids. The germline V gene has CDR1 SQVTM and CDR2 ANQGSEA.

The gene calls are TRBV5-1 and TRBJ2-2; 8 nucleotides align to TRBD1. In germline, CDR1 is SGHRS, CDR2 YFSETQ. Trimming at V came to 0 bases and at J to 1 base, leaving 8 bases not matched to a gene. This CDR3 is 18 amino acids long. DNA of the CDR3: TGCGCCAGCAGCTTGGGTTGGGCCGGGACAGGGAACACCGGGGAGCTGTTTTTT. Amino acid sequence: CASSLGWAGTGNTGELFF.

The chain is built from TRBV20-1 and TRBJ1-5; D not resolved. This CDR3 has 12 amino acids. Deletions cut 3 bases from V and 7 bases from J, with 10 bases between. CDR1 and CDR2 from the germline V gene are DFQATT and SNEGSKA (reference sequence). The CDR3 bases are TGCAGTGCTAGCCCCGGTGGACAGCCCCAGCATTTT. Translated: CSASPGGQPQHF.

In this sample, this clonotype turned up a few times. J is TRBJ1-1 and V is TRBV20-1, with D hard to call. CDR1 and CDR2 from the germline V gene are DFQATT and SNEGSKA (reference sequence). CDR3 length: 12 amino acids. Trimming cost V 4 bases and J 7 bases, with 13 bases left between them. CDR3 in DNA: TGCAGTGCTAATTTCGAGGTGGGTGAAGCTTTCTTT. Translation: CSANFEVGEAFF.

The V gene is TRBV29-1, the J gene TRBJ2-6; 8 nucleotides line up with TRBD2. The junction had 12 bases not matched to a gene; V was cut back by 7 bases and J by 7 bases. The CDR3 runs to 15 residues. Germline V gives CDR1 SQVTM, CDR2 ANQGSEA. This CDR3 is CSAGGGEVPANVLTF. The DNA of the CDR3 is TGCAGCGCCGGGGGGGGCGAGGTCCCCGCCAACGTCCTGACTTTC.

CDR3 loop: CASSPTSGSSYNEQFF. DNA of the CDR3: TGTGCCAGCAGCCCTACTAGCGGGAGCTCCTACAATGAGCAGTTCTTC. V usage is TRBV5-4 and J usage is TRBJ2-1; 11 positions agree with TRBD2. The CDR3 consists of 16 residues. Germline V gene sequence: CDR1 SGHNT, CDR2 YYREEE (reference sequence). The V gene end was trimmed by 4 bases and the J gene end by 0 bases; junction bases not matched to a gene: 3.

There are many counts of this clonotype. V usage is TRBV24-1 and J usage is TRBJ2-5; D may be TRBD1 or TRBD2 (5 bases each). The CDR3 length is 16 residues. Germline V CDR1 and CDR2: KGHDR, SFDVKD. V lost 4 bases, J lost 0 bases, and 14 bases lay in between. The CDR3 region is CATSEPTGPHQETQYF. The CDR3 DNA reads TGTGCCACCAGTGAGCCTACGGGACCGCACCAAGAGACCCAGTACTTC.

This clonotype has just a few counts. J is TRBJ2-7 and V is TRBV11-1; possible D gene TRBD2, 6 bases. V shed 4 bases and J shed 0 bases, with 22 bases lying between them. Germline CDR1 SGHAT, CDR2 FQDESV (reference sequence). CDR3 length: 18 amino acids. This CDR3 reads CASSYALGGVFNSYEQYF. Written as DNA, the CDR3 is TGTGCCAGCAGCTATGCCCTCGGAGGGGTCTTTAACTCCTACGAGCAGTACTTC.

This clonotype came up a few times. The chain joins TRBV25-1 to TRBJ2-5; D is ambiguous. V was trimmed by 1 base and J by 2 bases, leaving 11 bases between them. Germline-derived CDR1 and CDR2 are MGHDK and SYGVNS. The CDR3 consists of 15 residues. CDR3 amino acids: CASSESRHLQETQYF. CDR3 DNA: TGTGCCAGCAGTGAATCTCGGCACCTACAAGAGACCCAGTACTTC.

In its sample, this clonotype was seen many times. The chain is built from TRBV4-1 and TRBJ2-1; 7 bases agree with TRBD2. Germline CDR1 reads MGHRA; CDR2 reads YSYEKL. CDR3 size: 18 residues. Trimming took 5 bases from V and 4 from J; bases not matched to a gene: 17. This CDR3 is CASSSGWAERERYNEQFF. CDR3 nucleotides: TGCGCCAGCAGCTCCGGGTGGGCTGAGCGGGAAAGGTACAATGAGCAGTTCTTC.

This clonotype turned up a few times. CDR3: CASSLLGQGKSNQPQHF. CDR3 DNA sequence: TGTGCCAGCAGTCTTCTCGGACAGGGTAAGAGCAATCAGCCCCAGCATTTT. The gene calls are TRBV12-3 or TRBV12-4 and TRBJ1-5; 8 nucleotides match TRBD1. The CDR3 is made up of 17 amino acids. The V gene end was trimmed by 5 bases and the J gene end by 1 base; junction bases not matched to a gene: 10.

This clonotype was seen repeatedly, ten times or more. This CDR3 reads CSVDTGWNTEAFF. CDR3 bases: TGCAGCGTTGATACAGGGTGGAACACTGAAGCTTTCTTT. V and J are TRBV29-1 and TRBJ1-1; perhaps TRBD1 as D (6 bases). This CDR3 spans 13 amino acids. Per germline, CDR1 SQVTM and CDR2 ANQGSEA. V gave up 3 bases and J gave up 1 base, with 9 bases separating them.

This clonotype has a handful of counts. The rearrangement uses TRBV28 and TRBJ2-7, with D possibly being TRBD1 (5 bases). Germline V gene data show CDR1 as MDHEN and CDR2 as SYDVKM. The CDR3 runs 15 residues. Trimming removed 5 bases from V and 3 bases from J, with 17 bases in between. CDR3: CASSLANYDSYEQYF. The CDR3 DNA reads as TGTGCCAGCAGTCTCGCCAACTACGACAGCTACGAGCAGTACTTC.

This clonotype has only a few counts. This chain joins TRBV6-4 and TRBJ2-5; a weak D match, TRBD1 (5 bases). The CDR3 covers 13 residues. V lost 5 bases to trimming and J lost 1 base, with 8 bases between them. Per germline, CDR1 MRHNA and CDR2 SNTAGT. CDR3 in DNA: TGTGCCAGCAGTCCCAGGGCCCAAGAGACCCAGTACTTC. Translating it yields CASSPRAQETQYF.

The table lists this clonotype with many counts. The rearrangement uses TRBV7-6 and TRBJ1-1; D remains unclear. The CDR3 length is 13 residues. V gave up 5 bases and J gave up 3 bases, with 10 bases separating them. The V gene's germline CDR1 is SGHVS and CDR2 FNYEAQ. CDR3 protein: CASSPGGYTEAFF. The CDR3 DNA is TGTGCCAGCAGCCCTGGAGGGTACACTGAAGCTTTCTTT.

This clonotype has a handful of counts. The chain has TRBV20-1 and TRBJ2-1; D unclear. Germline lookup yields CDR1 DFQATT and CDR2 SNEGSKA (reference sequence). CDR3 length equals 14 residues. Trimming cost V 6 bases and J 4 bases, with 16 bases left between them. The CDR3 spells CSAIDRPPYNEQFF. In nucleotides, the CDR3 is TGCAGTGCAATAGACCGCCCTCCTTACAATGAGCAGTTCTTC.

This clonotype was counted many times. This chain joins TRBV9 and TRBJ2-7, with D uncertain. This CDR3 is 11 amino acids long. Trimming removed 10 bases from V and 2 bases from J, with 10 bases in between. In germline, CDR1 is SGDLS, CDR2 YYNGEE. The CDR3 sequence: CALRRAYEQYV. For the CDR3, the DNA is TGTGCCCTTCGACGGGCCTACGAGCAGTACGTC.

This clonotype was observed many times. The chain employs TRBV7-3 and TRBJ2-2, with a tentative D call TRBD2 (6 bases). The CDR3 runs 13 residues. Germline loops: CDR1 SGHTA, CDR2 FQGTGA. V shed 7 bases and J shed 4 bases, with 10 bases lying between them. CDR3 DNA sequence: TGTGCCAGCATGGAGGGCCCCACCGGGGAGCTGTTTTTT. Its protein is CASMEGPTGELFF.

This clonotype was detected only once. In DNA form, the CDR3 reads TGTGCCACCAGCAGGGACAGGGATTACGAGCAGTACGTC. It codes for CATSRDRDYEQYV. The chain employs TRBV15 and TRBJ2-7; TRBD1 matches 8 bases. This CDR3 region has 13 residues. CDR1 is LNHNV and CDR2 is YYDKDF in the germline V gene (reference sequence). V trimming: 3 bases; J trimming: 4 bases; junction bases outside the gene matches: 2.

This clonotype has more than one count but fewer than ten. V is TRBV6-1 and J is TRBJ2-2, with D perhaps matching TRBD1 (6 bases). This CDR3 has 14 residues. CDR1 is MNHNS and CDR2 is SASEGT in the germline V gene. With 7 bases removed from V and 6 bases from J, the gap between germline ends came to 15 bases. The CDR3 sequence is CASKDRRIAGELFF. CDR3 nucleotides: TGTGCCAGCAAAGACAGGCGTATCGCCGGGGAGCTGTTTTTT.